This paragraph reports one T cell receptor (beta chain). Its antigen is not identified. This specimen includes other DNA sequences encoding the same CDR3. The data were taken from a study of cytomegalovirus exposure and HLA in healthy donors. In the study overall: Of some 400 genotyped donors, approximately 80% clustered with self-reported Caucasian donors. Study results and caveats: Accurate HLA-A and HLA-B prediction from TCR beta sequences was reported for most subjects. Among TCR beta chains of equal frequency, HLA-associated ones were more clonally expanded in a later analysis. More than 15,000 TCR beta sequences were associated with HLA alleles at 0.05 false discovery rate in a later analysis.

Primers for the PCR totalled 60 Vbeta and 13 Jbeta. Using immunoSEQ multiplex PCR, the repertoire was profiled, and TCRdb retains in-frame clones only, with some absent. There are some 140,000 clones in the sample; more than 60% occur only once, and approximately 8.3% lies in the top ten. This CDR3 has 13 residues. Trimming removed 3 bases from V and 7 bases from J, with 7 bases in between. Germline loops: CDR1 SGHNT, CDR2 YENEEA. The chain has TRBV11-3 and TRBJ1-6; TRBD1 might be the D (5 bases). Material: PBMCs. The receptor was isolated from a woman between 50 and 59 years old in good health and CMV-seropositive. CDR3 sequence (DNA): TGTGCCAGCAGCTTGGGGGGAAATTCACCCCTCCACTTT. Translating gives CASSLGGNSPLHF.